The entry below describes one TCR beta chain. Its antigen remains unknown. Germline CDR1 ENHRY, CDR2 SYGVKD. The CDR3 totals 19 residues. With V trimmed by 7 bases and J by 3 bases, 17 bases remained unmatched. The authors carried out high-throughput sequencing of TCR beta. They applied it to CD8+ and CD4+ T cells obtained from blood. The individuals used as controls were healthy donors who had been matched for both age and sex. These data come from a study of CD8 T cells in Susac syndrome. The study, taken as a whole, reports: An acknowledgment was made by the study that its TCR sequencing and HLA analysis involved relatively few individuals.

Reverse transcription of roughly 0.45 to 1 ug RNA was performed with random hexamers. With immunoSEQ multiplex PCR, TCR beta CDR3 was amplified across 54 Vbeta and 13 Jbeta. TCRdb ran MiXCR on the immunoSEQ multiplex PCR reads and lists one entry per CDR3 protein. The sample has 140,000 to 150,000 distinct CDR3 sequences, approximately 95% seen once. The chain uses TRBV10-3 and TRBJ2-7; 14 positions agree with TRBD2. The material sequenced was CD4+ T cells from PBMCs. This TCR came from a human donor in good health. This CDR3 reads CAITKSPGTSGSEDYEQYF. The CDR3 DNA sequence: TGTGCCATCACCAAGTCCCCCGGGACTAGCGGGAGTGAAGACTACGAGCAGTACTTC.